The rows below give T cell receptor beta chains drawn from one sample of a study of T cells after yellow fever vaccination. Each CDR3 protein is one row after TCRdb ran MiXCR on the 5' RACE reads. The table records more than 450,000 distinct CDR3 sequences, about a fifth of them present only once. Here the sequenced sample was PBMCs, taken about 21 days after the first yellow fever vaccination. The receptor source for this set is a man between 18 and 29 years old who received the YFV17D yellow fever vaccine. Each CDR3 is given with its conserved first and last residue. A D gene is named only where the DNA matches it firmly. Clone size is given for some rows only: seen once, a few or many times, or a class if the clone is expanded.

TRBJ2-4 | . | TRBV6-5 | . | CASSYSGGQNIQYF | TGTGCCAGCAGTTACTCAGGGGGGCAAAACATTCAGTACTTC
TRBJ1-1 | . | TRBV7-6 | . | CASSSLVGANTEAFF | TGTGCCAGCAGCTCTCTGGTCGGGGCGAACACTGAAGCTTTCTTT
TRBJ2-1 | . | TRBV6-2/TRBV6-3 | . | CASRPSSWTTSYNEQFF | TGTGCCAGCAGGCCGAGCAGTTGGACAACCTCCTACAATGAGCAGTTCTTC
TRBJ2-7 | few | TRBV20-1 | . | CSAAAGLPSYEQYF | TGCAGTGCTGCTGCGGGACTCCCCTCCTACGAGCAGTACTTC
TRBJ2-3 | . | TRBV7-2 | . | CASSFQLGGGTDTQYF | TGTGCCAGCAGCTTTCAATTAGGCGGAGGGACAGATACGCAGTATTTT
TRBJ2-1 | few | TRBV4-3 | TRBD1 | CASSYRDRGNEQFF | TGCGCCAGCAGCTACCGGGACAGGGGCAATGAGCAGTTCTTC
TRBJ2-7 | . | TRBV18 | TRBD1 | CASSPPGQGAYEQYF | TGTGCCAGCTCACCTCCGGGACAGGGGGCGTACGAGCAGTACTTC
TRBJ1-5 | many | TRBV2 | TRBD1 | CASSGTGGNQPQHF | TGTGCCAGCAGCGGGACAGGGGGGAATCAGCCCCAGCATTTT
TRBJ1-2 | . | TRBV5-1 | . | CASSHLDSNYGYTF | TGCGCCAGCAGCCATCTGGACAGTAACTATGGCTACACCTTC
TRBJ1-1 | . | TRBV18 | . | CASSPGRPGGEAFF | TGTGCCAGCTCACCAGGTCGGCCGGGGGGCGAAGCTTTCTTT
TRBJ1-6 | few | TRBV3-1 | TRBD1 | CASSSSGDRQGLHF | TGTGCCAGCAGCTCCTCCGGGGACAGGCAAGGACTCCACTTT
TRBJ2-7 | . | TRBV7-2 | TRBD2 | CASRLGTRLGEQYF | TGTGCCAGCAGACTTGGGACTAGGCTCGGCGAGCAGTACTTC
TRBJ1-1 | . | TRBV24-1 | TRBD1 | CATSDSGQGKTEAFF | TGTGCCACCAGTGATTCCGGACAGGGGAAAACTGAAGCTTTCTTT
TRBJ2-3 | . | TRBV7-9 | . | CASSKVLDTDTQYF | TGTGCCAGCAGTAAAGTTCTCGACACAGATACGCAGTATTTT
TRBJ1-6 | few | TRBV20-1 | . | CSARGSGTDNSPLHF | TGCAGTGCTAGAGGCTCCGGGACGGATAATTCACCCCTCCACTTT
TRBJ1-2 | . | TRBV19 | . | CASSIGARQGPTF | TGTGCCAGTAGTATAGGCGCACGGCAGGGTCCCACCTTC
TRBJ1-6 | . | TRBV29-1 | TRBD1 | CSVEGQRRRPLHF | TGCAGCGTTGAGGGACAGCGGCGTCGGCCCCTCCACTTT
TRBJ2-5 | few | TRBV25-1 | . | CASRGGGETQYF | TGTGCCAGCAGGGGAGGGGGAGAGACCCAGTACTTC
TRBJ2-5 | . | TRBV7-3 | TRBD2 | CASSLGTSGGGETQYF | TGTGCCAGCAGCCTCGGTACTAGCGGGGGCGGGGAGACCCAGTACTTC
TRBJ2-3 | many | TRBV7-8 | . | CASSLAGTERPQYF | TGTGCCAGCAGCTTAGCAGGGACGGAGAGGCCTCAGTATTTT
TRBJ2-1 | few | TRBV12-3/TRBV12-4 | TRBD2 | CASSLHRERGALGAPTNEQFF | TGTGCCAGCAGTTTACATCGTGAGCGGGGGGCCTTAGGGGCTCCTACCAATGAGCAGTTCTTC
TRBJ2-5 | many | TRBV4-3 | TRBD2 | CASSQDGLAGNVETQYF | TGCGCCAGCAGCCAAGATGGCCTAGCGGGGAATGTAGAGACCCAGTACTTC
TRBJ2-1 | few | TRBV9 | . | CASSVEAKGIYNEQFF | TGTGCCAGCAGCGTAGAGGCCAAGGGCATCTACAATGAGCAGTTCTTC
TRBJ2-3 | . | TRBV5-6 | . | CASSPAGRTDTQYF | TGTGCCAGCAGCCCCGCAGGGCGCACAGATACGCAGTATTTT
TRBJ2-5 | . | TRBV7-9 | . | CASSLGTGRSLETQYF | TGTGCCAGCAGCTTAGGAACCGGACGGTCCTTGGAGACCCAGTACTTC
TRBJ2-1 | . | TRBV29-1 | TRBD1 | CSVSPEGDRQFF | TGCAGCGTTTCCCCCGAGGGGGACAGGCAGTTCTTC
TRBJ1-2 | few | TRBV5-1 | . | CASSSPKEDGYTF | TGCGCCAGCAGCTCACCTAAGGAGGATGGCTACACCTTC
TRBJ2-2 | . | TRBV4-3 | . | CASSQAPPVAGGATGELFF | TGCGCCAGCAGCCAGGCACCCCCCGTGGCAGGGGGGGCTACCGGGGAGCTGTTTTTT
TRBJ2-5 | . | TRBV24-1 | . | CATSDTRAGDQYF | TGTGCCACCAGTGATACCCGGGCAGGGGACCAGTACTTC
TRBJ2-1 | many | TRBV15 | TRBD1 | CATSRDRWTYNEQFF | TGTGCCACCAGCAGGGACAGGTGGACCTACAATGAGCAGTTCTTC
TRBJ1-1 | few | TRBV5-1 | . | CASSLRGATMNTEAFF | TGCGCCAGCAGCCTGAGGGGGGCCACCATGAACACTGAAGCTTTCTTT
TRBJ2-7 | many | TRBV12-3/TRBV12-4 | TRBD2 | CASGAGGPYEQYF | TGTGCCAGTGGGGCGGGGGGCCCCTACGAGCAGTACTTC
TRBJ2-2 | many | TRBV5-1 | . | CASSESTYATGELFF | TGCGCCAGCAGCGAATCAACCTATGCAACCGGGGAGCTGTTTTTT
TRBJ2-3 | . | TRBV5-5 | . | CASSLWPAASTDTQYF | TGTGCCAGCAGCTTGTGGCCAGCTGCTAGCACAGATACGCAGTATTTT
TRBJ1-5 | few | TRBV20-1 | TRBD1 | CSAVRDRVYQPQHF | TGCAGTGCCGTCCGGGACAGGGTGTACCAGCCCCAGCATTTT
TRBJ1-2 | few | TRBV18 | . | CASSPTQTGYTF | TGTGCCAGCTCACCCACCCAGACTGGCTACACCTTC
TRBJ2-5 | many | TRBV6-5 | TRBD2 | CASSFGWGGDQETQYF | TGTGCCAGCAGTTTCGGTTGGGGGGGGGACCAAGAGACCCAGTACTTC
TRBJ1-6 | . | TRBV12-3/TRBV12-4 | . | CASSLEGWVNSPLHF | TGTGCCAGCAGTTTAGAGGGGTGGGTGAATTCACCCCTCCACTTT
TRBJ2-4 | . | TRBV3-1 | . | CASSPGGGGGNIQYF | TGTGCCAGCAGCCCAGGGGGGGGCGGGGGAAACATTCAGTACTTC
TRBJ2-2 | . | TRBV29-1 | TRBD1 | CSVGQGENTGELFF | TGCAGCGTTGGACAGGGGGAGAACACCGGGGAGCTGTTTTTT
TRBJ2-3 | few | TRBV29-1 | TRBD1 | CSVEDTGTGGRDTQYF | TGCAGCGTTGAAGATACCGGGACAGGGGGAAGGGATACGCAGTATTTT
TRBJ2-7 | few | TRBV18 | TRBD1 | CASSPNRGYEQYF | TGTGCCAGCTCACCAAACAGGGGCTACGAGCAGTACTTC
TRBJ1-4 | . | TRBV12-3/TRBV12-4 | . | CASSLRFTGGGKLFF | TGTGCCAGCAGTCTAAGATTTACAGGCGGGGGAAAACTGTTTTTT
TRBJ2-3 | . | TRBV9 | . | CASSVDQATQYF | TGTGCCAGCAGCGTAGATCAAGCTACGCAGTATTTT
TRBJ2-1 | few | TRBV5-1 | . | CASSLVSQRNEQFF | TGCGCCAGCAGCTTGGTGTCACAAAGGAATGAGCAGTTCTTC
TRBJ1-1 | few | TRBV7-2 | . | CASSHEATEAFF | TGTGCCAGCAGCCACGAGGCAACTGAAGCTTTCTTT
TRBJ1-1 | many | TRBV5-5 | . | CASSFLLRDTLAFF | TGTGCCAGCAGCTTTCTTTTAAGGGACACACTTGCTTTCTTT
TRBJ1-5 | . | TRBV9 | . | CASSVEGYSNQPQHF | TGTGCCAGCAGCGTAGAGGGGTACAGCAATCAGCCCCAGCATTTT
TRBJ2-3 | few | TRBV7-9 | TRBD2 | CASSPKSGGSTDTQYF | TGTGCCAGCAGCCCAAAGAGCGGGGGAAGCACAGATACGCAGTATTTT
TRBJ1-2 | . | TRBV20-1 | . | CSAPVRVQGYGYTF | TGCAGTGCCCCCGTGAGGGTGCAGGGCTATGGCTACACCTTC
TRBJ2-5 | many | TRBV6-2/TRBV6-3 | . | CASSSLSQETQYF | TGTGCCAGCAGTTCCCTGTCACAAGAGACCCAGTACTTC
TRBJ1-2 | few | TRBV7-2 | . | CASSLEIGYTF | TGTGCCAGCAGCTTAGAAATCGGCTACACCTTC
TRBJ2-5 | . | TRBV18 | TRBD2 | CASSPVASGGQETQYF | TGTGCCAGCTCACCCGTGGCTAGCGGGGGCCAAGAGACCCAGTACTTC
TRBJ1-5 | . | TRBV5-5 | . | CASSLLVSNQPQHF | TGTGCCAGCAGCTTATTGGTGAGCAATCAGCCCCAGCATTTT
TRBJ2-2 | . | TRBV27 | TRBD1 | CASSHSLDRGTGELFF | TGTGCCAGCAGTCACTCATTGGACAGGGGCACCGGGGAGCTGTTTTTT